The entry that follows covers one T cell receptor (beta chain) sequence. The CDR3 extends over 15 amino acids. Looked up from germline, CDR1 is LGHDT and CDR2 is YNNKEL (reference sequence). With 4 bases clipped from V and 4 bases from J, the junction kept 8 bases outside the gene matches. This record comes from a study of blood T cell repertoires in COVID-19. Method: immunoSEQ multiplex PCR; TCRdb's copy keeps in-frame clones and lacks some. The sample yields about 260,000 clones, 80% to 90% seen once. The chain uses TRBV3-1 (or the pseudogene TRBV3-2) and TRBJ1-2; the match to TRBD1 covers 8 bases. This receptor was obtained from a woman in her 70s with COVID-19, enrolled during active disease. Material: peripheral blood. As DNA, the CDR3 is TGTGCCAGCAGCCTCCCAGGGGGCGCGGGCTATGGCTACACCTTC. Its translation is CASSLPGGAGYGYTF.